This paragraph covers one T cell receptor beta chain sequence. The nonmyeloablative bone marrow transplants came from related graft donors, with transient mixed chimerism. The sample originates from a study of Tregs in tolerant kidney transplant recipients. Using immunoSEQ multiplex PCR, the repertoire was profiled, and TCRdb retains in-frame clones only, with some absent. This table holds roughly 54,000 clones, approximately 89% found once. This CDR3 has 14 residues. Germline CDR1 reads SGDLS; CDR2 reads YYNGEE. After removal of 0 bases from V and 1 base from J, the junction contained 1 base not matched to a gene.

The input for sequencing was CD8+ T cells from blood (PBMCs), taken 12 months after the transplant. The rearrangement links TRBV9 to TRBJ2-7; TRBD2 matches 7 bases. The receptor's source is a human patient who received a combined kidney and bone marrow transplant. The graft donor may be the source of some T cells. The DNA of the CDR3 is TGTGCCAGCAGCGTAGGTAGCGGGTCCTACGAGCAGTACTTC. Translation gives CASSVGSGSYEQYF.